Below are 15 T cell receptor beta chains sequenced from a single sample in a study of PD-1 blockade in classical Hodgkin lymphoma. Measured with immunoSEQ multiplex PCR; TCRdb has only the in-frame clones, and not every one. This table holds 15,000 to 20,000 clones, just over 70% found once. The time point is: cycle 4 day 1 (C4D1), after more than five weeks of nivolumab. All patients relapsed after autologous stem cell transplantation, and brentuximab vedotin exposure varied. Magnetic depletion of unwanted cells isolated CD4+ T cells from thawed PBMCs. Sequenced material: CD4+ T cells from blood, taken before the fourth cycle of nivolumab. Receptor source: a human donor with classical Hodgkin lymphoma.

This clone occurred a few times. The V call is TRBV6-5, the J call TRBJ2-7; 7 bases are shared with TRBD1. Germline lookup yields CDR1 MNHEY and CDR2 SVGAGI. After removal of 6 bases from V and 1 base from J, the junction contained 3 bases not matched to a gene. The CDR3 consists of 13 residues. The CDR3 is CASRTRGSYEQYF. The CDR3 nucleotides read TGTGCCAGCAGGACCAGGGGGTCCTACGAGCAGTACTTC.

The chain employs TRBV11-2 and TRBJ2-2; 9 nucleotides match TRBD2. CDR3 size: 16 residues. V trimming: 3 bases; J trimming: 7 bases; junction bases outside the gene matches: 9. CDR1 SGHAT and CDR2 FQNNGV come from the germline V gene. Here the CDR3 reads CASSLASGIRVGELFF. In nucleotides, the CDR3 is TGTGCCAGCAGCTTGGCTAGCGGGATTAGGGTCGGGGAGCTGTTTTTT.

The table lists this clone with a few counts. This chain joins TRBV19 and TRBJ1-6; no definite D call. The V end lost 3 bases, the J end lost 0 bases, and 12 bases lay between the germline ends. The CDR3 runs 17 residues. Looked up from germline, CDR1 is LNHDA and CDR2 is SQIVND (reference sequence). In nucleotides, the CDR3 is TGTGCCAGTAGTATTTGGCGGAGTAGCTCCTATAATTCACCCCTCCACTTT. It specifies CASSIWRSSSYNSPLHF.

The chain links TRBV27 to TRBJ2-7; 9 bases fit TRBD1. V trimming: 6 bases; J trimming: 3 bases; junction bases outside the gene matches: 3. Germline CDR1 is MNHEY and CDR2 is SMNVEV (reference sequence). The CDR3 has 13 amino acids. The CDR3 is CASRGQGHYEQYF. DNA of the CDR3: TGTGCCAGCAGGGGACAGGGCCACTACGAGCAGTACTTC.

This clone was seen a single time. J is TRBJ2-2 and V is TRBV5-1, with D possibly TRBD2 on 7 matching bases. V shed 2 bases and J shed 4 bases, with 12 bases lying between them. The CDR3 loop spans 15 amino acids. Looked up from germline, CDR1 is SGHRS and CDR2 is YFSETQ. The CDR3 region is CASSFGGLGTGELFF. In DNA form, the CDR3 reads TGCGCCAGCAGCTTCGGGGGGCTAGGCACCGGGGAGCTGTTTTTT.

The sample holds a few counts of this clone. The gene calls are TRBV6-5 and TRBJ1-3, with 8 bases that match TRBD1. Losses at the gene ends were 0 bases for V and 2 bases for J; bases not matched to a gene: 0. The CDR3 is 15 amino acids. Per the germline V gene, CDR1 is MNHEY and CDR2 is SVGAGI. CDR3: CASSYSTGAGNTIYF. The CDR3 region has the DNA TGTGCCAGCAGTTACTCGACAGGGGCTGGAAACACCATATATTTT.

This chain joins TRBV7-9 and TRBJ1-4, with a tentative D call TRBD1 (5 bases). Per the germline V gene, CDR1 is SEHNR and CDR2 is FQNEAQ (reference sequence). Trimming cost V 1 base and J 7 bases, with 13 bases left between them. CDR3 length: 15 residues. CDR3 sequence (DNA): TGTGCCAGCAGCTTAGGGGACGGCCGCGGTGAAAAACTGTTTTTT. Encoded protein: CASSLGDGRGEKLFF.

This chain joins TRBV27 and TRBJ2-5, with a tentative D call TRBD2 (5 bases). Germline-derived CDR1 and CDR2 are MNHEY and SMNVEV (reference sequence). V lost 4 bases and J 5 bases, leaving 14 bases between the germline ends. This CDR3 contains 14 residues. DNA for the CDR3: TGTGCCAGCAGTTCTCTTCCTGAGGGCGAGACCCAGTACTTC. Translated, it gives CASSSLPEGETQYF.

The rearrangement joins TRBV7-9 to TRBJ2-7; possible D gene TRBD2, 6 bases. Germline CDR1 SEHNR, CDR2 FQNEAQ (reference sequence). Trimming removed 5 bases from V and 4 bases from J, with 18 bases in between. The CDR3 sequence is 15 residues long. CDR3 residues: CASSPSGSPGYEQYF. CDR3 nucleotide sequence: TGTGCCAGCAGCCCTTCCGGGAGTCCCGGGTACGAGCAGTACTTC.

The gene calls are TRBV10-3 and TRBJ1-2; TRBD1 agrees at 10 bases. V dropped 0 bases and J dropped 3; count of bases not matched to a gene: 10. The CDR3 totals 18 residues. CDR1 ENHRY and CDR2 SYGVKD come from the germline V gene. The CDR3 is CAISESPTGTGAHYGYTF. The CDR3 coding sequence is TGTGCCATCAGTGAGTCCCCAACCGGGACAGGGGCCCACTATGGCTACACCTTC.

Note on this clone: The germline gene is not matched at one end of the junction; a read error may be the cause. J is TRBJ1-4 and V is TRBV6-5, with a weak D call TRBD1 (6 bases). The CDR3 loop spans 11 amino acids. CDR1 and CDR2 from the germline V gene are MNHEY and SVGAGI. The CDR3 region is CASREDRFNYF. As DNA, the CDR3 is TGTGCCAGCAGGGAAGACAGGTTCAACTATTTT.

The rearrangement uses TRBV7-9 and TRBJ2-3; D is undetermined. Trimming took off 7 bases at V and 5 bases at J, with 10 bases between the two ends. Germline V gene sequence: CDR1 SEHNR, CDR2 FQNEAQ (reference sequence). The CDR3 runs 12 residues. CDR3 bases: TGTGCCAGCACCTTCATTGTAGATACGCAGTATTTT. Residues: CASTFIVDTQYF.

This chain connects TRBV28 to TRBJ2-3, with D perhaps TRBD1 (6 bases). The CDR3 consists of 13 residues. Germline V CDR1 and CDR2: MDHEN, SYDVKM. Trimming shortened V by 5 bases and J by 11 bases, and 17 bases separated the two germline ends. The CDR3 here is CASSPFRAGVQYF. The CDR3 nucleotides read TGTGCCAGCAGTCCCTTTCGGGCAGGGGTGCAGTATTTT.

This clone came up once. This chain joins TRBV6-6 and TRBJ1-5; D ambiguous. V was pared by 2 bases and J by 7 bases, with 9 bases between. The germline V gene encodes CDR1 MNHNY and CDR2 SVGAGI (reference sequence). The CDR3 loop spans 13 amino acids. As DNA, the CDR3 is TGTGCCAGCAGTTACGAAGGACGCCAGCCCCAGCATTTT. It specifies CASSYEGRQPQHF.

CDR3 nucleotide sequence: TGTGCCAGCAGTTACTCGCAGGGTAACACTGAAGCTTTCTTT. Protein: CASSYSQGNTEAFF. The chain uses TRBV6-5 and TRBJ1-1; the D gene is possibly TRBD1 (5 bases). The V end was cut by 0 bases, the J end by 2 bases, with 7 bases between. The germline V gene has CDR1 MNHEY and CDR2 SVGAGI. The CDR3 sequence is 14 residues long.